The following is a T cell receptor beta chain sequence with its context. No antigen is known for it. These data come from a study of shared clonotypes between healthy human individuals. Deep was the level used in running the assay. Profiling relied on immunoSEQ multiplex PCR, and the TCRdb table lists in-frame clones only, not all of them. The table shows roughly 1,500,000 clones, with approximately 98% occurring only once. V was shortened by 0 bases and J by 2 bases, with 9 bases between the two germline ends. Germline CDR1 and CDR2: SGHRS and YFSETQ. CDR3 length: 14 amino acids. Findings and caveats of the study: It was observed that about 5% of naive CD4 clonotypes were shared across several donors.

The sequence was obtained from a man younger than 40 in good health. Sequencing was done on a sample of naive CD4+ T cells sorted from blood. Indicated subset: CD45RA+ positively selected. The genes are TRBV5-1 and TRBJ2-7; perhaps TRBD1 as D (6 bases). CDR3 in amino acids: CASSLDRDTYEQYF. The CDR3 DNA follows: TGCGCCAGCAGCTTGGACAGGGACACCTACGAGCAGTACTTC. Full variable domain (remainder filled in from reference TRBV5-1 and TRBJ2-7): KAGVTQTPRYLIKTRGQQVTLSCSPISGHRSVSWYQQTPGQGLQFLFEYFSETQRNKGNFPGRFSGRQFSNSRSEMNVSTLELGDSALYLCASSLDRDTYEQYFGPGTRLTVT.